This entry features one TCR beta chain sequence. Its target is not known. The data stem from a study of early T cells in non-severe SARS-CoV-2 infection. Across the study: Unsorted whole blood bulk RNA was sequenced, with unpaired chains.

Molecules of cDNA were individually given unique molecular identifiers that were attached to them. TCRdb re-analysed the 5' RACE reads in MiXCR, keeping a single row per CDR3 protein. Here the sample spans roughly 47,000 distinct CDR3 sequences, less than 7.5% being singletons. Whole-study results and caveats: Sequences matched to VDJdb favored anti-spike CD8 responses, while private and CD4 specificities were missed.

Losses at the gene ends were 0 bases for V and 2 bases for J; bases not matched to a gene: 7. This CDR3 region has 16 residues. Germline V gene data show CDR1 as DFQATT and CDR2 as SNEGSKA (reference sequence). The chain links TRBV20-1 to TRBJ2-3; 8 bases align to TRBD2. This sequence originates from an adult who was a healthcare worker with PCR-confirmed SARS-CoV-2 infection or an uninfected control (not recorded which). Sequenced material: whole blood, taken at baseline. CDR3 bases: TGCAGTGCTAGAGATCCGAGACTAGCGTACACAGATACGCAGTATTTT. Encoded protein: CSARDPRLAYTDTQYF.